This is a list of T cell receptor beta chains from one sample in a study of blood T cell repertoires in COVID-19. Measured with immunoSEQ multiplex PCR; TCRdb has only the in-frame clones, and not every one. The data hold under 300,000 clones, with about nine tenths observed a single time. Sequenced material: PBMCs or T cells enriched from blood (not recorded which). The receptors here all came from a woman aged 25 to 39 with acute COVID-19. Both conserved end residues are part of each CDR3. Fields, in order: CDR3 length, V gene, J gene, CDR3 protein.

15	TRBV27	TRBJ1-2	CASSAQGAKDYGYTF
16	TRBV10-3	TRBJ2-3	CAITRTSGGPADTQYF
13	TRBV27	TRBJ1-5	CASSWTGVQPQHF
16	TRBV9	TRBJ2-1	CASSELAGGPGNEQFF
13	TRBV28	TRBJ1-3	CASNGEGVNTIYF
16	TRBV27	TRBJ1-2	CASRGGTPGREGGYTF
13	TRBV6-2/TRBV6-3	TRBJ2-7	CASSYLGVDEQYF
15	TRBV6-5	TRBJ1-5	CASSYGPGWGQPQHF
12	TRBV5-1	TRBJ1-2	CASSGGVYGYTF
13	TRBV5-1	TRBJ2-1	CASSLSSNNEQFF
18	TRBV7-9	TRBJ1-5	CASSYLGTGVYSNQPQHF
14	TRBV27	TRBJ1-1	CASRGGTRDTEAFF
16	TRBV5-1	TRBJ1-2	CASSETGQGKGGGYTF
18	TRBV19	TRBJ1-5	CASSIAKPGHSSNQPQHF
14	TRBV27	TRBJ1-5	CASSFLGVNQPQHF
14	TRBV28	TRBJ1-5	CASSLDRGDQPQHF
19	TRBV28	TRBJ1-4	CASSLIPRGGDIAFGKLFF
13	TRBV10-3	TRBJ2-7	CAIMGTVGYEQYF
18	TRBV28	TRBJ1-1	CASTQGGLSSSSNTEAFF
15	TRBV5-1	TRBJ2-2	CASSPTTTNTGELFF
15	TRBV7-9	TRBJ2-3	CASSLGQGTTDTQYF
15	TRBV6-5	TRBJ2-1	CASTTRLAGAFEQFF
13	TRBV7-9	TRBJ2-3	CASSPEEVDTQYF
14	TRBV7-9	TRBJ2-7	CASSATGQSYEQYF
16	TRBV5-1	TRBJ2-1	CASSLISGGARNEQFF
16	TRBV29-1	TRBJ1-2	CSVVGPRDRNNYGYTF
17	TRBV7-2	TRBJ1-1	CASSLVVSLEDTPRAFF
15	TRBV19	TRBJ2-7	CASSIGTGNSYEQYF
14	TRBV5-3	TRBJ2-1	CARSLSGGADEQFF